This record looks at one TCR beta chain sequence and its context. The sample comes from a study of T cells in Graves' hyperthyroidism and ophthalmopathy. As for the study in general: Peripheral blood collection took place at initial diagnosis, before any treatment.

Diagnoses were established using clinical symptoms, serum thyroxine and TRAb, thyroid ultrasound and orbital computed tomography. The CDR3 regions of TCR beta were amplified from RNA transcripts. The HTBI primer set drove a first-round RT-PCR of the TCR CDR3. TCRdb processed the multiplex PCR reads anew with MiXCR; each CDR3 protein has one entry. The table has approximately 400,000 distinct CDR3 sequences, around an eighth seen once. Germline V gene sequence: CDR1 SGHDT, CDR2 YYEEEE. CDR3 length: 15 residues. The junction had 8 bases not matched to a gene; V was cut back by 0 bases and J by 10 bases.

This clonotype was sampled from a man aged 25-45 years with Graves' hyperthyroidism that later progressed to Graves' ophthalmopathy. V and J are TRBV5-6 and TRBJ2-1; 9 positions agree with TRBD2. Sequencing was performed on blood. CDR3 sequence (DNA): TGTGCCAGCAGCTTGGGGGCGGGGGGGCTTTGGGAGCAGTTCTTC. Translated: CASSLGAGGLWEQFF. Filled out from reference TRBV5-6 and TRBJ2-1, the complete variable domain reads DAGVTQSPTHLIKTRGQQVTLRCSPKSGHDTVSWYQQALGQGPQFIFQYYEEEERQRGNFPDRFSGHQFPNYSSELNVNALLLGDSALYLCASSLGAGGLWEQFFGPGTRLTVL.